One T cell receptor beta chain is described in this entry. Its antigen remains unknown. The germline and genes are mouse ones. Read data end 1 residue before the CDR3 end; the end is taken from the germline J gene. The sample belongs to a study of tissue T cells after allogeneic stem cell transplantation. Study-wide findings and caveats: TCR repertoires tracked anatomic similarity, regardless of disease or transplant status.

V was trimmed by 0 bases and J by 1 base, leaving 6 bases between them. The CDR3 has 13 residues. Germline CDR1 and CDR2: GKSSPN and SITVG. Profiling relied on immunoSEQ multiplex PCR, and the TCRdb table lists in-frame clones only, not all of them. Of 1,500 to 2,000 clones in the sample, just under 55% were seen once. Time point reported: mouse harvest day 7 after allogeneic transplant. Mouse grafts combined 10^7 T-cell-depleted bone marrow cells with 10^6 splenic CD5+ T cells. This rearrangement joins TRBV31 to TRBJ1-2; D not certain. This TCR derives from a female BALB/c mouse given C57BL/6 T cells with graft-versus-host disease after an allogeneic hematopoietic cell transplant. Sequencing was done on a sample of spleen. CDR3 DNA, as far as it was read: TGTGCCTGGAGTCTCACAGAAAACTCCGACTACACC. It specifies CAWSLTENSDYT. Given in full, the CDR3 is CAWSLTENSDYTF.